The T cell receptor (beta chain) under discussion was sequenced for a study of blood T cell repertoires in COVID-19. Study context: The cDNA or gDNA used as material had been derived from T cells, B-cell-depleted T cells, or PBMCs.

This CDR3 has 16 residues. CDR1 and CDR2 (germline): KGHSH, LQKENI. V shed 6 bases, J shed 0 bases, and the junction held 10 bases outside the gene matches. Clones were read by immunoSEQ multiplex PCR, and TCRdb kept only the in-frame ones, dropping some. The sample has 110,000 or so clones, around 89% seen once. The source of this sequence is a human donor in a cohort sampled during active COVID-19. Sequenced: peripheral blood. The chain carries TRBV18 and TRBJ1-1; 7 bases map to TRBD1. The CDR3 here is CASSRRDRSMNTEAFF. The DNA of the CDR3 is TGTGCCAGCTCCCGCCGGGACAGATCTATGAACACTGAAGCTTTCTTT. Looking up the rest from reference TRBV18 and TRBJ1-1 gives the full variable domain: NAGVMQNPRHLVRRRGQEARLRCSPMKGHSHVYWYRQLPEEGLKFMVYLQKENIIDESGMPKERFSAEFPKEGPSILRIQQVVRGDSAAYFCASSRRDRSMNTEAFFGQGTRLTVV.